This record covers a single T cell receptor (beta chain). Assay used: immunoSEQ multiplex PCR; TCRdb lists only in-frame clones, some missing. The sample includes fewer than 50,000 clones, approximately 94% seen only once; the top ten take approximately 0.31%. This record comes from a study of T cell changes during pregnancy in multiple sclerosis. V was cut by 10 bases and J by 6 bases, with 16 bases left in between. The CDR3 is 14 residues long. Germline loops: CDR1 LNHDA, CDR2 SQIVND (reference sequence). The source material was CD4+ T cells from peripheral blood mononuclear cells, sampled in the third trimester of pregnancy. This sequence was found in a female donor with multiple sclerosis, enrolled in a pregnancy study. V gene TRBV19 combines with J gene TRBJ1-6; D may be TRBD1 (6 bases). The CDR3 is CATRRDNINSPLHF. The CDR3 DNA is TGTGCCACCCGAAGGGACAACATTAATTCACCCCTCCACTTT.